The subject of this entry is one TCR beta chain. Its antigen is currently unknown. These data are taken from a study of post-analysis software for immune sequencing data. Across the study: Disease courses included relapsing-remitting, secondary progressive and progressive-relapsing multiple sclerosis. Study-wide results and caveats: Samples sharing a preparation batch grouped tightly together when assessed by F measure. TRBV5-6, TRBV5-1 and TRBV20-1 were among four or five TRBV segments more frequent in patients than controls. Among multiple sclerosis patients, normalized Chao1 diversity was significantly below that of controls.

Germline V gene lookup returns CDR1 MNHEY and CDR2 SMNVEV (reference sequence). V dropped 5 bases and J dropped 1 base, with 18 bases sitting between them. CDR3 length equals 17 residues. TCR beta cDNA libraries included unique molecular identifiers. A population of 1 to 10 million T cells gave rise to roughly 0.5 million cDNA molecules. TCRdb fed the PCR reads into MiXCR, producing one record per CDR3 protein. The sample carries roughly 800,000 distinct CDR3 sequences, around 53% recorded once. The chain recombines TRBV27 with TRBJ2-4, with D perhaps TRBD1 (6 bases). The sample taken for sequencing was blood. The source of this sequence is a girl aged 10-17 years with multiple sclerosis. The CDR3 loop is CASSGGRDGTAKNIQYF. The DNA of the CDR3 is TGTGCCAGCAGTGGGGGCCGGGACGGCACGGCCAAAAACATTCAGTACTTC.